The sequence of this T cell receptor (beta chain) was determined in a study of T cell responses to AZD1222 COVID-19 vaccine. The CDR3 runs to 14 residues. In germline, CDR1 is LNHDA, CDR2 SQIVND (reference sequence). V lost 3 bases and J lost 3; bases outside the gene matches: 1. Profiling relied on immunoSEQ multiplex PCR, and the TCRdb table lists in-frame clones only, not all of them. Counted here are 90,000 to 110,000 clones, 88% occurring once; the ten biggest clones make up over 10%. On this clone: The antigen is undetermined.

Study conclusions and caveats: At 160-218 and 743-854, vaccine-associated CD4 TCRs were dominant, and they spanned spike. Clonal diversity was possibly underestimated, and the donors were mostly white British, with more females.

The TCR was taken from an adult in good health. This chain links TRBV19 with TRBJ1-4, with 7 bases that match TRBD1. The specimen was peripheral blood, collected on day 0 of MenACWY control vaccination. The CDR3 DNA follows: TGTGCCAGTAGTATCGGGACAGCTAATGAAAAACTGTTTTTT. Its protein is CASSIGTANEKLFF.